This T cell receptor (beta chain) is drawn from a study of cytomegalovirus exposure and HLA in healthy donors. The PCR ran on 60 Vbeta and 13 Jbeta primers. Sequenced by immunoSEQ multiplex PCR; TCRdb stores in-frame clones only, minus some. The sample has roughly 140,000 clones; 64% are singletons. V trimming: 5 bases; J trimming: 4 bases; junction bases outside the gene matches: 4. The length of the CDR3 is 13 residues. Germline loops: CDR1 MNHNS, CDR2 SASEGT. This clone was seen a few times. The receptor was derived from a woman aged 25 to 39 in good health and CMV-seropositive. The gene calls are TRBV6-1 and TRBJ2-7, with 8 bases lining up with TRBD1. The sequenced sample consisted of PBMCs. The CDR3 coding sequence is TGTGCCAGCAGTAGGTGGACAGGGTACGAGCAGTACTTC. Translated, it gives CASSRWTGYEQYF.